This TCR beta chain was observed in a study of radiation and T cells in renal cell carcinoma. Germline V gene data show CDR1 as SGHNT and CDR2 as YENEEA. J gave up 6 bases and V 5 bases, and 12 bases lay outside the gene matches. The CDR3 covers 15 residues. Documented time point: blood 2 weeks post-SBRT. Treatment noted: 15 Gy SBRT to primary tumor, nephrectomy 4 weeks later. This clone has only one observation. Only in-frame clones appear in the TCRdb table, and some are missing; sequencing was by immunoSEQ multiplex PCR. The sample has roughly 130,000 clones; 88% are singletons. The chain recombines TRBV11-3 with TRBJ2-7; TRBD1 aligns across 8 bases. The sequence was collected from a woman between 65 and 79 years old with renal cell carcinoma. Here the sequenced sample was blood, taken from a patient whose treatment included radiotherapy and nephrectomy. CDR3 coding DNA: TGTGCCAGCAGCCCAGGGGGCAGGGATAGAGGCGAGCAGTACTTC. It encodes CASSPGGRDRGEQYF.